The text below deals with one T cell receptor beta chain. This receptor's antigen is unknown. Base-call qualities are not available, and no considerably larger clone is one nucleotide away. The data stem from a study of OX40 agonist ivuxolimab in advanced cancers. Regarding the complete study: Ivuxolimab was an agonistic, fully human IgG2 monoclonal antibody directed against OX40 (CD134), a costimulatory receptor. Intravenous ivuxolimab was administered to patients every 2 weeks at six dose levels: 0.01, 0.1, 0.3, 1.5, 3 and 10 mg/kg. Among the roughly 54 dose-escalation patients, some 20 had hepatocellular carcinoma, 15 melanoma, 9 renal cell carcinoma and 9 head and neck cancer. The dose-escalation cohort was around 83% male with a mean age of about 54 years, ranging from roughly 23 to 79. Prior anti-PD-1, anti-PD-L1 or anti-CTLA-4 therapy was permitted, and checkpoint inhibitors had been received by around 40% of dose-escalation patients. Partial responses occurred in three dose-escalation patients, of whom one had hepatocellular carcinoma and two had cutaneous melanoma. Peripheral TCRbeta sequencing was intended to test whether TCR sequence diversity was altered and clonal T-cell expansion was caused by ivuxolimab. The paper covers the monotherapy dose-escalation part of the phase I ivuxolimab trial, which included N ≈ 50 patients. Overall results and qualifications from the work: In the 0.1-3.0 mg/kg groups, partial responders were among the patients with the lowest normalized peripheral clonal expansion, particularly in CD8+ T cells. On average, CD8+ T cells showed more expanded clones than CD4+ T cells after ivuxolimab. Low levels of normalized T-cell clonal expansion were also seen in some patients who did not respond. At doses of 0.1 to 3.0 mg/kg, clonal expansion of both CD4+ and CD8+ T cells in blood was seen between baseline and week 6. Which antigens the clonally expanded peripheral T cells were specific for was not determined.

Genomic DNA was extracted from sorted cells for sequencing of the TCRbeta CDR3 region. The immunoSEQ Assay was used to sequence the TCRbeta CDR3 regions. This immuneACCESS table, as held by TCRdb, lists in-frame sequences with V and J called but not all clones. Of the missing ones, under half trace to an unresolved V gene in checked studies; the others have no known cause. The sample table lists under 85,000 clones, over 85% of them with a count of one. The ten largest clonotypes hold 6.2% of the sample. The trial excluded patients who had a history of autoimmune disease or who were on systemic immunosuppression. In every dose cohort, peripheral blood was drawn for TCR sequencing at baseline, cycle 4 day 1, and cycle 7 day 1. The samples were drawn from a first-in-human, open-label, multicenter phase I dose-escalation trial of ivuxolimab. The trial enrolled adults with locally advanced or metastatic head and neck squamous cell, hepatocellular, melanoma or renal cell carcinoma. Before TCR sequencing, CD4+ T cells and CD8+ T cells from peripheral blood were sorted into separate populations.

The CDR3 has 14 amino acids, counting the end cysteine and phenylalanine. Only the CDR3 portion is preserved as DNA: 42 bases, with reading frame beginning at the first base. CDR1 and CDR2, looked up from the germline V gene, are SGDLS and YYNGEE. Trimming costs V 0 bases and J 6 bases, and their ends lie 10 bases apart. The clonotype comes from an adult with an advanced solid tumor such as melanoma, head and neck, liver or kidney cancer. Recombination linked TRBV9 to TRBJ2-1; the D segment could be TRBD2, given 5 matching bases. The sequencing used CD4+ or CD8+ T cells sorted from blood, collected in a trial of the OX40 agonist ivuxolimab. The DNA sequence is TGTGCCAGCAGCGTAGCTAGCCTCCTCAATGAGCAGTTCTTC. The translation is CASSVASLLNEQFF.